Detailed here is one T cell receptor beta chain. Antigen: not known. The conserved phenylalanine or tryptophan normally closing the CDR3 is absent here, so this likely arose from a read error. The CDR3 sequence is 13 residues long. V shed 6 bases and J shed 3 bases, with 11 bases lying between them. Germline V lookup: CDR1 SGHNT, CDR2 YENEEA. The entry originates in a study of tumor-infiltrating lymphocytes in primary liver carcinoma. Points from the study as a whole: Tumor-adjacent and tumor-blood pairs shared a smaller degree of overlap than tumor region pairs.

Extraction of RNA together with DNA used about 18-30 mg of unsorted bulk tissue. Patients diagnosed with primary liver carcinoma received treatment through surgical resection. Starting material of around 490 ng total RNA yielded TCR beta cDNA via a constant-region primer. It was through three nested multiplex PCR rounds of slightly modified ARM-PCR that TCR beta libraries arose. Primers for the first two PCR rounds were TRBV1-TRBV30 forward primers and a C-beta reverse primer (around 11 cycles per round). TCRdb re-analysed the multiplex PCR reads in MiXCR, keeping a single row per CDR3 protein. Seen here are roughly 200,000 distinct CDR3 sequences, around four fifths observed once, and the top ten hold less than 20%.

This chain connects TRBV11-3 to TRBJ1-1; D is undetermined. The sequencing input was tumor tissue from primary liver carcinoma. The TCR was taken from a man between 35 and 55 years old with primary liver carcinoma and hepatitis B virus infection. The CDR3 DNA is TGTGCCAGCAGTAAGGCCACGGACACTGAAGCTTTCGTT. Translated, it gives CASSKATDTEAFV.